The next 4 T cell receptor beta chains were all read from a single sample in a study of coeliac disease. Sequencing used immunoSEQ multiplex PCR; TCRdb keeps in-frame clones, though not all of them. The sample has 7,500 to 9,500 clones, around three fifths seen once. Sequenced input: intraepithelial lymphocytes from the gut. Every receptor here comes from an older woman with celiac disease.

The chain has TRBV27 and TRBJ2-1; the match to TRBD2 covers 12 bases. V shed 5 bases and J 4 bases; nucleotides not matched to a gene: 0. CDR1 and CDR2 from the germline V gene are MNHEY and SMNVEV (reference sequence). The CDR3 runs 14 residues. The CDR3 bases are TGTGCCAGCAGTCTAGCGGGAGGGTACAATGAGCAGTTCTTC. Translation gives CASSLAGGYNEQFF.

This clone was detected a few times. The chain carries TRBV7-9 and TRBJ2-2; D not resolved. CDR1 is SEHNR and CDR2 is FQNEAQ in the germline V gene (reference sequence). The CDR3 consists of 15 residues. The germline V and J ends were trimmed by 2 bases and 0 bases, with 7 bases remaining between them. The CDR3 coding sequence is TGTGCCAGCAGCTTATCAGGTCCGAACACCGGGGAGCTGTTTTTT. It is translated as CASSLSGPNTGELFF. The variable domain in full, completed from reference TRBV7-9 and TRBJ2-2, reads DTGVSQNPRHKITKRGQNVTFRCDPISEHNRLYWYRQTLGQGPEFLTYFQNEAQLEKSRLLSDRFSAERPKGSFSTLEIQRTEQGDSAMYLCASSLSGPNTGELFFGEGSRLTVL.

This clone came up a few times. The chain joins TRBV29-1 to TRBJ2-3; 7 bases fit TRBD2. This CDR3 is built from 15 residues. Unmatched junction bases numbered 10, after V lost 6 bases and J lost 1 base. Per the germline V gene, CDR1 is SQVTM and CDR2 is ANQGSEA. CDR3 nucleotides: TGCAGCGTAGCACCCGGGACTACGCGCACAGATACGCAGTATTTT. Amino acids: CSVAPGTTRTDTQYF.

This clone has only a few counts. The V and J genes are TRBV29-1 and TRBJ1-2, with D maybe TRBD1 (6 bases). This CDR3 spans 14 amino acids. V gave up 4 bases and J gave up 7 bases, with 19 bases separating them. Germline V gene sequence: CDR1 SQVTM, CDR2 ANQGSEA. The CDR3 sequence is CSVGGETGHGGYTF. The CDR3 DNA follows: TGCAGCGTTGGGGGAGAAACAGGGCATGGTGGCTACACCTTC.